A selection of T cell receptor beta chains follows, all from one sample in a study of Ad26.COV2.S vaccination and SARS-CoV-2 variants. Here immunoSEQ multiplex PCR was the method, and the copy in TCRdb shows in-frame clones only, minus some. The sample carries some 640,000 clones, roughly 90% recorded once. The specimen was peripheral blood, collected in a trial of Ad26.COV2.S vaccine versus placebo. The receptor source for this set is a person between 18 and 60 years old who received the Ad26.COV2.S COVID-19 vaccine or a placebo. The CDR3 runs from the conserved cysteine through the conserved F or W. A D gene is named only where the DNA matches it firmly. The size field is filled for only some rows; it gives once, few, many or a size class.

v_call	d_call	clone_size	j_call	cdr3_nt	cdr3_aa
TRBV4-2	TRBD1	once	TRBJ2-3	TGTGCCAGCAGCCAAGAAGGACAGGGTCTCGGCACAGATACGCAGTATTTT	CASSQEGQGLGTDTQYF
TRBV7-8	TRBD2	-	TRBJ2-3	TGTGCCAGCAGCCGCGGACTAGCGGGGGAGACAGATACGCAGTATTTT	CASSRGLAGETDTQYF
TRBV9	-	-	TRBJ2-5	TGTGCCAGCAGCGTAGGAGGTCTAGGGGAGACCCAGTACTTC	CASSVGGLGETQYF
TRBV6-1	-	-	TRBJ2-1	TGTGCCAGCAGTGCTGACCCGGGGCAGGGATGGAGGAATGAGCAGTTCTTC	CASSADPGQGWRNEQFF
TRBV11-3	-	-	TRBJ2-1	TGTGCCAGCAGCTTGGGGGGGGCGTCCAATGAGCAGTTCTTC	CASSLGGASNEQFF
TRBV5-1	-	-	TRBJ2-3	TGCGCCAGCAGCTTGTCGGGGGCGAGCACAGATACGCAGTATTTT	CASSLSGASTDTQYF
TRBV9	TRBD2	-	TRBJ2-7	TGTGCCAGCAGCCGCGGACTAGCGGGAGGGCCCTCCTACGAGCAGTACTTC	CASSRGLAGGPSYEQYF
TRBV19	-	-	TRBJ2-7	TGTGCCAGTAGTATTCCAGGGTTGCCCTACGAGCAGTACTTC	CASSIPGLPYEQYF
TRBV5-6	TRBD1	-	TRBJ2-7	TGTGCCAGCAGCTTGGGTCCCGGGACAGGATTATACGAGCAGTACTTC	CASSLGPGTGLYEQYF
TRBV19	TRBD1	few	TRBJ2-7	TGTGCCAGTAGTATCGGGTGGACCGGGACAGGGTCCTACGAGCAGTACTTC	CASSIGWTGTGSYEQYF
TRBV10-3	-	-	TRBJ1-3	TGTGCCACCGGAGGCACTGGAAACACCATATATTTT	CATGGTGNTIYF
TRBV12-3/TRBV12-4	-	-	TRBJ1-5	TGTGCCAGCAAACGAACTCCCGGGGGGCCCCAGCATTTT	CASKRTPGGPQHF
TRBV6-1	TRBD1	-	TRBJ2-7	TGTGCCAGCAGTGAGAACAGGGGACGAAAAATTTACGAGCAGTACTTC	CASSENRGRKIYEQYF
TRBV19	-	-	TRBJ1-2	TGTGCCAGCGACAATAACTATGGCTACACCTTC	CASDNNYGYTF
TRBV19	-	-	TRBJ1-5	TGTGCCAGTAAAGATAGGGGGGCCGGCAATCAGCCCCAGCATTTT	CASKDRGAGNQPQHF
TRBV11-2	-	-	TRBJ2-1	TGTGCCAGCAGCCCCTTCAATGAGCAGTTCTTC	CASSPFNEQFF
TRBV6-5	-	-	TRBJ1-6	TGTGCCAGCAGTTACTCGGGACCCAATAATTCACCCCTCCACTTT	CASSYSGPNNSPLHF
TRBV10-3	-	-	TRBJ2-3	TGTGCCATCTCGAACACAGATACGCAGTATTTT	CAISNTDTQYF
TRBV7-9	-	-	TRBJ1-1	TGTGCCAGCAGCTTAGGAATCATGAACACTGAAGCTTTCTTT	CASSLGIMNTEAFF
TRBV3-1/TRBV3-2	-	-	TRBJ1-5	TGTGCCAGCAGCCCGACTGGGCAGGGCAATCAGCCCCAGCATTTT	CASSPTGQGNQPQHF
TRBV7-2	-	-	TRBJ2-5	TGTGCCAGCAGCTCCGGGTCCTGGGAGACCCAGTACTTC	CASSSGSWETQYF
TRBV3-1/TRBV3-2	-	-	TRBJ1-4	TGTGCCAGCAGTCTACCAGCGGGCTTCGGCTCCGAAAAACTGTTTTTT	CASSLPAGFGSEKLFF
TRBV7-3	-	-	TRBJ1-3	TGTGCCAGCAGCTTAAATCCCGCGGGGAGCTCTGGAAACACCATATATTTT	CASSLNPAGSSGNTIYF
TRBV5-1	-	-	TRBJ2-2	TGCGCCAGCAGCTTGGCTGACAGGCGGGCCGGGGAGCTGTTTTTT	CASSLADRRAGELFF
TRBV15	TRBD1	-	TRBJ1-2	TGTGCCACCAGCAGAGCCGGGACAGGGGAGGGCTACACCTTC	CATSRAGTGEGYTF
TRBV12-3/TRBV12-4	TRBD2	-	TRBJ2-1	TGTGCCAGCAAGGAGCGGGGGTACAATGAGCAGTTCTTC	CASKERGYNEQFF
TRBV27	TRBD1	-	TRBJ2-2	TGTGCCAGTATGAGAGGGGGCTCAAACACCGGGGAGCTGTTTTTT	CASMRGGSNTGELFF
TRBV6-5	-	-	TRBJ1-1	TGTGCCAGCAGTTACTCGATCACAGATGACACTGAAGCTTTCTTT	CASSYSITDDTEAFF
TRBV10-3	-	-	TRBJ1-2	TGTGCCATCAGGCCGGGGGCGACCGCTAACTATGGCTACACCTTC	CAIRPGATANYGYTF
TRBV9	-	-	TRBJ2-3	TGTGCCAGCAGCGGCTCAGTTCCCGCTTTCACAGATACGCAGTATTTT	CASSGSVPAFTDTQYF
TRBV11-2	TRBD1	-	TRBJ2-5	TGTGCCAGCAGCTTAGTGGGACAGGGACGGGAGACCCAGTACTTC	CASSLVGQGRETQYF
TRBV27	-	-	TRBJ1-2	TGTGCCAGCAGGGAAATTCCGGGCCGCTATGGCTACACCTTC	CASREIPGRYGYTF
TRBV3-1/TRBV3-2	-	-	TRBJ1-3	TGTGCCAGCAGCCAAGGCCCTATGGGAGGAGGGCGCAACACCATATATTTT	CASSQGPMGGGRNTIYF
TRBV3-1/TRBV3-2	-	-	TRBJ1-1	TGTGCCAGCAGCCAAATACCGGGGAGGGTCACTGAAGCTTTCTTT	CASSQIPGRVTEAFF
TRBV27	-	-	TRBJ2-5	TGTGCCAGCAGTTTGGCCAGAGGCCTCCAAGAGACCCAGTACTTC	CASSLARGLQETQYF
TRBV6-5	TRBD2	-	TRBJ2-2	TGTGCCAGCAGTTACTCCCCGGGGGGGGGCACCGGGGAGCTGTTTTTT	CASSYSPGGGTGELFF
TRBV9	-	-	TRBJ2-7	TGTGCCAGCAGCGCCCGACTAGGACGGGACTACGAGCAGTACTTC	CASSARLGRDYEQYF
TRBV15	TRBD1	-	TRBJ1-4	TGTGCCACCAGCAAGGGGACCGGGACAGTAAACGAAAAACTGTTTTTT	CATSKGTGTVNEKLFF
TRBV30	-	-	TRBJ1-3	TGTGCCAGATGGGGTACCGGAAACACCATATATTTT	CARWGTGNTIYF
TRBV3-1/TRBV3-2	-	few	TRBJ2-5	TGTGCCAGCAGCCAGGGTCCCGGGACGGGAGCGGAGACCCAGTACTTC	CASSQGPGTGAETQYF
TRBV15	-	once	TRBJ1-6	TGTGCCACCAGCAGAGGGAAGGATTCACCCCTCCACTTT	CATSRGKDSPLHF
TRBV20-1	TRBD1	-	TRBJ2-4	TGCAGTGCTGGACAGGGGAACATTCAGTACTTC	CSAGQGNIQYF
TRBV11-2	-	-	TRBJ2-3	TGTGCCAGCAGCTACTTCGGAGATACGCAGTATTTT	CASSYFGDTQYF
TRBV3-1/TRBV3-2	TRBD2	-	TRBJ2-7	TGTGCCAGCAGCCAAGACAGCGGGAGATCTACCTACGAGCAGTACTTC	CASSQDSGRSTYEQYF
TRBV19	TRBD1	-	TRBJ1-2	TGTGCCAGTAGACGTGGACAGGGCGACTATGGCTACACCTTC	CASRRGQGDYGYTF
TRBV18	-	-	TRBJ1-1	TGTGCCAGCTCACCCCGGGGGGGCGGATCGGAGGAAGCTTTCTTT	CASSPRGGGSEEAFF
TRBV18	-	-	TRBJ2-1	TGTGCCAGCTCACCTGAGAGATACTCCTACAATGAGCAGTTCTTC	CASSPERYSYNEQFF
TRBV27	TRBD2	-	TRBJ2-7	TGTGCCAGCAGGGTAGCGCGGGGGGTAACCTACGAGCAGTACTTC	CASRVARGVTYEQYF
TRBV5-1	-	-	TRBJ1-1	TGCGCCAGCAGCTTAGGCGGGCCGCCTGAAGCTTTCTTT	CASSLGGPPEAFF
TRBV27	-	-	TRBJ2-1	TGTGCCAGCAGTTTACGGGAGAGCTCCTACAATGAGCAGTTCTTC	CASSLRESSYNEQFF
TRBV7-6	-	-	TRBJ1-5	TGTGCCAGCAGCTTAGCGCTGGGCAATCAGCCCCAGCATTTT	CASSLALGNQPQHF
TRBV3-1/TRBV3-2	TRBD2	-	TRBJ2-7	TGTGCCAGCAGCCAAGATTGGGGGGGCGAGCAGTACTTC	CASSQDWGGEQYF
TRBV5-1	-	-	TRBJ1-3	TGCGCCAGCAGCAAGGGCCTCTCTGGAAACACCATATATTTT	CASSKGLSGNTIYF
TRBV12-3/TRBV12-4	-	-	TRBJ1-5	TGTGCCAGCAGTTTAGAGGGGAGTCAGCCCCAGCATTTT	CASSLEGSQPQHF
TRBV6-2/TRBV6-3	TRBD1	few	TRBJ1-6	TGTGCCAGCAGTGATAGACCGGGACAGGGCTATTCACCCCTCCACTTT	CASSDRPGQGYSPLHF
TRBV7-2	-	-	TRBJ2-5	TGTGCCAGCAGCTTTTCGGGGCCAGGGGAGACCCAGTACTTC	CASSFSGPGETQYF
TRBV27	-	-	TRBJ2-1	TGTGCCAGCAGTCTCAAAACCTACAATGAGCAGTTCTTC	CASSLKTYNEQFF
TRBV12-3/TRBV12-4	TRBD1	-	TRBJ1-6	TGTGCCAGCACTGGACAGGGAGTTTCACCCCTCCACTTT	CASTGQGVSPLHF
TRBV30	-	-	TRBJ1-1	TGTGCCTGGAGCACACCTCGAATGTGGACTGAAGCTTTCTTT	CAWSTPRMWTEAFF